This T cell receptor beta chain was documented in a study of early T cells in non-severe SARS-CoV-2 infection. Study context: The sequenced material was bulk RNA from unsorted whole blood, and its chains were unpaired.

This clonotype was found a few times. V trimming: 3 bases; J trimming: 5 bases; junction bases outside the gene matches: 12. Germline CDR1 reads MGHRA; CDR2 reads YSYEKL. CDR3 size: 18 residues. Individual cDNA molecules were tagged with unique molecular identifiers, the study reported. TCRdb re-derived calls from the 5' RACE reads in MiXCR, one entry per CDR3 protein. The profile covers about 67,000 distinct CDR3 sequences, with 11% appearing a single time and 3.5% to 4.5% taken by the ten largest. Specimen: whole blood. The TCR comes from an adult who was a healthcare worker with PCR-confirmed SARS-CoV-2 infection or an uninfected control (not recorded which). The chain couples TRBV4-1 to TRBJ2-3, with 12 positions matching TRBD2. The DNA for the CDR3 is TGCGCCAGCAGCCAGGACGCCCTAGCGGGAGGGCGGGTAGATACGCAGTATTTT. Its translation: CASSQDALAGGRVDTQYF.